Sequencing of this T cell receptor beta chain was carried out in a study of T cell responses to AZD1222 COVID-19 vaccine. Study-level findings and limits: Regions left unmutated in variants are reportedly the target of nearly half of spike-specific TCRs. Donors, mostly white British, included more females; clonal diversity was possibly underestimated. None of the repertoires were sampled until the peak T cell response had passed. It was only five to seven AZD1222 recipients who were seropositive at baseline.

This table comes from immunoSEQ multiplex PCR, and its TCRdb copy is limited to in-frame clones, with some not included. The repertoire holds 75,000 to 80,000 clones, with roughly 80% as singletons. This clone has more than one count but fewer than ten. What it binds is unknown. The CDR3 spans 15 residues. The germline CDR1 and CDR2 sequences are SEHNR and FQNEAQ (reference sequence). V dropped 4 bases and J dropped 4; count of bases not matched to a gene: 3. V usage is TRBV7-9 and J usage is TRBJ2-1; 11 nucleotides agree with TRBD1. The source material was peripheral blood, sampled 28 days after the second dose of the MenACWY control vaccine. The receptor's source is an adult who received the MenACWY meningococcal vaccine as a control. The CDR3 DNA follows: TGTGCCAGCAGCTCCGGGACAGGGGGTTACAATGAGCAGTTCTTC. It translates to CASSSGTGGYNEQFF.